Listed here are 26 T cell receptor beta chains from one sample, sequenced in a study of OX40 agonist ivuxolimab in advanced cancers. The library relied on the immunoSEQ multiplex PCR assay. The clones in this table, taken by TCRdb from immuneACCESS, are in-frame only. Not every clone is retained; where verified, under half of the shortfall comes from an unresolved V gene, and the cause of the rest is unknown. Within this sample are more than 55,000 clones, with 79% of them counted one time only. Roughly a tenth of the sample rests with the top ten. Source: CD4+ or CD8+ T cells sorted from blood, taken in a trial of the OX40 agonist ivuxolimab. The receptor source for this set is an adult with an advanced solid tumor such as melanoma, head and neck, liver or kidney cancer.

V usage is TRBV9 and J usage is TRBJ2-2; D unresolved. Germline CDR1 SGDLS, CDR2 YYNGEE. The CDR3 spans 12 residues. Trimming took off 1 base at V and 6 bases at J, with 4 bases between the two ends. CDR3 in amino acids: CASSVSPGELFF. CDR3 bases: TGTGCCAGCAGCGTATCTCCCGGGGAGCTGTTTTTT.

The genes are TRBV2 and TRBJ2-7; 12 positions agree with TRBD2. J gave up 6 bases and V 8 bases, and 8 bases lay outside the gene matches. From germline, CDR1 is SNHLY and CDR2 FYNNEI. This CDR3 is built from 14 residues. The CDR3 here is CASDPSGRAVEQYF. The CDR3 DNA is TGTGCCAGCGATCCTAGCGGGAGGGCCGTCGAGCAGTACTTC.

V and J are TRBV5-6 and TRBJ1-2; D ambiguous. The CDR3 spans 13 residues. Trimming left V 5 bases short and J 8 bases short, with 16 bases between. The germline V gene encodes CDR1 SGHDT and CDR2 YYEEEE. CDR3 sequence: CASRLRGDWGYTF. CDR3 DNA sequence: TGTGCCAGCAGGCTACGGGGAGATTGGGGCTACACCTTC. The full variable domain, rest sourced from reference TRBV5-6 and TRBJ1-2, is DAGVTQSPTHLIKTRGQQVTLRCSPKSGHDTVSWYQQALGQGPQFIFQYYEEEERQRGNFPDRFSGHQFPNYSSELNVNALLLGDSALYLCASRLRGDWGYTFGSGTRLTVV.

The chain couples TRBV11-2 to TRBJ2-5; the D is unclear. The J call may be mistaken, given a closer DNA end match to TRBJ2-7. From germline, CDR1 is SGHAT and CDR2 FQNNGV. The CDR3 extends over 13 amino acids. DNA for the CDR3: TGTGCCAGCAGCTTGGGTGGGAACTACGAGCAGTACTTC. Translating it yields CASSLGGNYEQYF.

The rearrangement joins TRBV7-9 to TRBJ1-1; maybe TRBD1 (6 bases). CDR1 is SEHNR and CDR2 is FQNEAQ in the germline V gene (reference sequence). Trimming took off 3 bases at V and 1 base at J, with 12 bases between the two ends. This CDR3 comprises 15 residues. CDR3 residues: CASSFGRGPNTEAFF. CDR3 nucleotide sequence: TGTGCCAGCAGCTTCGGCAGGGGCCCGAACACTGAAGCTTTCTTT.

The chain links TRBV7-6 to TRBJ1-1; D is possibly TRBD1 (5 bases). Per germline, CDR1 SGHVS and CDR2 FNYEAQ. The CDR3 is 13 residues long. V was trimmed by 4 bases and J by 11 bases, leaving 17 bases between them. The CDR3 sequence: CASSSHGAMVAFF. CDR3 DNA: TGTGCCAGCAGCTCACACGGGGCTATGGTCGCTTTCTTT.

The gene calls are TRBV27 and TRBJ2-3, with TRBD1 matching 9 bases. Trimming took 3 bases from V and 6 from J; bases not matched to a gene: 1. The CDR3 runs to 13 residues. Germline loops: CDR1 MNHEY, CDR2 SMNVEV (reference sequence). This CDR3 reads CASSLTGGDTQYF. CDR3 sequence (DNA): TGTGCCAGCAGTTTGACAGGGGGGGATACGCAGTATTTT.

The chain combines TRBV4-3 with TRBJ2-7; D gene unclear. V lost 0 bases to trimming and J lost 0 bases, with 12 bases between them. The length of the CDR3 is 16 residues. Germline-derived CDR1 and CDR2 are LGHNA and YSLEER. The CDR3 reads CASSQDVGFSSYEQYF. The CDR3 region has the DNA TGCGCCAGCAGCCAAGATGTGGGTTTCTCCTCCTACGAGCAGTACTTC.

In this sample, this clone turned up once. J is TRBJ1-1 and V is TRBV19; D uncertain. CDR3 length: 16 amino acids. CDR1 is LNHDA, CDR2 SQIVND, per germline (reference sequence). The ends were cut back, 7 bases at V and 7 bases at J, with 25 bases in the middle. The CDR3 region has the DNA TGTGCCAGTACCGAGGAAACCCTGGGCCTCCGCGGTGAAGCTTTCTTT. It yields the protein CASTEETLGLRGEAFF.

The V call is TRBV27, the J call TRBJ2-7; 7 bases line up with TRBD2. Looked up from germline, CDR1 is MNHEY and CDR2 is SMNVEV (reference sequence). The CDR3 runs to 15 residues. Unmatched junction bases numbered 15, after V lost 6 bases and J lost 7 bases. Here the CDR3 reads CASSLEGGATREQYF. The CDR3 nucleotides read TGTGCCAGCAGCCTTGAGGGAGGGGCAACGAGGGAGCAGTACTTC.

This clone was detected a few times. The chain employs TRBV9 and TRBJ2-7; 10 bases line up with TRBD2. This CDR3 is built from 14 residues. V lost 4 bases to trimming and J lost 6 bases; unmatched junction nucleotides: 7. In germline, CDR1 is SGDLS, CDR2 YYNGEE. The CDR3 DNA reads TGTGCCAGCAGCCCCAGCGGGGGGGCCGTCGAGCAGTACTTC. Translation: CASSPSGGAVEQYF.

This clone was recorded a few times. The chain has TRBV10-3 and TRBJ1-4; D is perhaps TRBD1 (5 bases). Germline V gene lookup returns CDR1 ENHRY and CDR2 SYGVKD. Trimming removed 10 bases from V and 2 bases from J, with 20 bases in between. The CDR3 is 16 amino acids. The CDR3 loop reads CATGRDRFSTNEKLFF. CDR3 nucleotide sequence: TGTGCCACCGGGAGGGACCGTTTTAGCACTAATGAAAAACTGTTTTTT.

J is TRBJ1-2 and V is TRBV28; D is undetermined. The CDR3 loop spans 13 amino acids. The V gene's germline CDR1 is MDHEN and CDR2 SYDVKM. V dropped 2 bases and J dropped 2 bases, with 6 bases sitting between them. The CDR3 region has the DNA TGTGCCAGCAGTTTAGGCAGGAACTATGGCTACACCTTC. This codes for CASSLGRNYGYTF.

This chain joins TRBV7-9 and TRBJ2-7; D may be TRBD1 (6 bases). Germline lookup yields CDR1 SEHNR and CDR2 FQNEAQ (reference sequence). V lost 5 bases and J 3 bases, leaving 14 bases between the germline ends. The CDR3 has 14 residues. Written as DNA, the CDR3 is TGTGCCAGCAGCCCCCCCAGGGGCAACTACGAGCAGTACTTC. Amino acid sequence: CASSPPRGNYEQYF.

The chain is built from TRBV6-6 and TRBJ1-1, with TRBD1 as a possible D gene (5 bases). The CDR3 loop spans 14 amino acids. V gave up 6 bases and J gave up 1 base, with 12 bases separating them. Germline V gives CDR1 MNHNY, CDR2 SVGAGI (reference sequence). In nucleotides, the CDR3 is TGTGCCAGCAGATCGCACGACAGGAACACTGAAGCTTTCTTT. This gives the protein CASRSHDRNTEAFF.

This clone appeared a few times. This chain joins TRBV5-5 and TRBJ1-5; tentative D call: TRBD1 (5 bases). Trimming removed 3 bases from V and 2 bases from J, with 12 bases in between. The CDR3 runs to 15 residues. Germline CDR1 is SGHKS and CDR2 is YYEKEE (reference sequence). The CDR3 spells CASSSSDSRNQPQHF. CDR3 coding DNA: TGTGCCAGCAGCTCCTCCGACAGCCGCAATCAGCCCCAGCATTTT. Looking up the rest from reference TRBV5-5 and TRBJ1-5 gives the full variable domain: DAGVTQSPTHLIKTRGQQVTLRCSPISGHKSVSWYQQVLGQGPQFIFQYYEKEERGRGNFPDRFSARQFPNYSSELNVNALLLGDSALYLCASSSSDSRNQPQHFGDGTRLSIL.

This chain uses TRBV2 with TRBJ2-7; D ambiguous. Trimming pared 1 base from V and 6 bases from J, leaving 10 bases between. This CDR3 comprises 13 residues. Germline loops: CDR1 SNHLY, CDR2 FYNNEI. The CDR3, as DNA: TGTGCCAGCAGTGAAGAGGCCCCCTCCGAGCAGTACTTC. It translates to CASSEEAPSEQYF.

The chain is built from TRBV5-6 and TRBJ2-2; 12 positions match TRBD2. CDR1 is SGHDT and CDR2 is YYEEEE in the germline V gene. After removal of 3 bases from V and 7 bases from J, the junction contained 7 bases not matched to a gene. The CDR3 consists of 16 residues. CDR3 in amino acids: CASSSPSGRAFGELFF. CDR3 nucleotides: TGTGCCAGCAGCTCGCCTAGCGGGAGGGCCTTCGGGGAGCTGTTTTTT.

The chain employs TRBV19 and TRBJ1-5; 7 bases agree with TRBD1. The CDR3 is made up of 15 amino acids. J was trimmed by 5 bases and V by 7 bases; bases with no gene match: 11. In germline, CDR1 is LNHDA, CDR2 SQIVND (reference sequence). CDR3 sequence (DNA): TGTGCCAGTACCCGATCAGACAGGGTAGATCAGCCCCAGCATTTT. It translates to CASTRSDRVDQPQHF.

In nucleotides, the CDR3 is TGTGCCAGCAGCTTAAAAGGGATAGGTGAAAACACTGAAGCTTTCTTT. Translated, it gives CASSLKGIGENTEAFF. The rearrangement uses TRBV7-9 and TRBJ1-1; D gene ambiguous. Between the trimmed V and J ends, which lost 2 bases and 2 bases, there was a span of 15 bases. The CDR3 runs 16 residues. The germline gives CDR1 SEHNR, CDR2 FQNEAQ (reference sequence).

The V call is TRBV10-3, the J call TRBJ1-1, with D possibly TRBD1 on 6 matching bases. The CDR3 has 14 residues. Trimming removed 0 bases from V and 6 bases from J, with 11 bases in between. The V gene's germline CDR1 is ENHRY and CDR2 SYGVKD. The CDR3 nucleotides read TGTGCCATCAGTGAGTCGTCAGGGGACGCTGAAGCTTTCTTT. Amino acids: CAISESSGDAEAFF.

Details on this clone: A junction boundary mismatches the germline segment, possibly from a read error. The chain joins TRBV5-4 to TRBJ1-4, with D perhaps TRBD1 (5 bases). This CDR3 region has 15 residues. Germline CDR1 and CDR2: SGHNT and YYREEE (reference sequence). This chain's CDR3 is CASSLGTLTTEKLFF. The DNA for the CDR3 is TGTGCCAGCAGCTTAGGGACGTTGACTACTGAAAAACTGTTTTTT.

This clone appeared a few times. The DNA of the CDR3 is TGTGCCAGCAGTTACTCGAGGGGCTACACAGATACGCAGTATTTT. Translating it yields CASSYSRGYTDTQYF. The chain has TRBV6-5 and TRBJ2-3; D is possibly TRBD1 or TRBD2 (5 bases each). V lost 0 bases and J 2 bases, leaving 9 bases between the germline ends. Per the germline V gene, CDR1 is MNHEY and CDR2 is SVGAGI. The CDR3 runs to 15 residues.

CDR3 bases: TGTGCCAGCTCAGGGGGGGAGACCCAGTACTTC. This gives the protein CASSGGETQYF. This chain links TRBV2 with TRBJ2-5; a possible D gene is TRBD1 (7 bases). CDR1 and CDR2 (germline): SNHLY, FYNNEI. CDR3 length: 11 residues. V dropped 8 bases and J dropped 5 bases, with 9 bases sitting between them. The entire variable domain, with the rest obtained from reference TRBV2 and TRBJ2-5, is as follows: EPEVTQTPSHQVTQMGQEVILRCVPISNHLYFYWYRQILGQKVEFLVSFYNNEISEKSEIFDDQFSVERPDGSNFTLKIRSTKLEDSAMYFCASSGGETQYFGPGTRLLVL.

A single count supports this clone. V is TRBV15 and J is TRBJ1-3, with 9 bases matching TRBD1. Germline V CDR1 and CDR2: LNHNV, YYDKDF (reference sequence). This CDR3 contains 15 residues. After removal of 3 bases from V and 6 bases from J, the junction contained 6 bases not matched to a gene. This CDR3 reads CATSRGDRELNTIYF. Here the CDR3 DNA reads TGTGCCACCAGCAGGGGGGACAGGGAGCTAAACACCATATATTTT.

The V and J genes are TRBV2 and TRBJ2-5; D gene ambiguous. The CDR3 extends over 15 amino acids. V was cut by 8 bases and J by 5 bases, with 21 bases left in between. CDR1 is SNHLY and CDR2 is FYNNEI in the germline V gene. The CDR3 nucleotides are TGTGCCAGCCCCGCTAGGGCTGCCCCCCAGGAGACCCAGTACTTC. Translating it yields CASPARAAPQETQYF.